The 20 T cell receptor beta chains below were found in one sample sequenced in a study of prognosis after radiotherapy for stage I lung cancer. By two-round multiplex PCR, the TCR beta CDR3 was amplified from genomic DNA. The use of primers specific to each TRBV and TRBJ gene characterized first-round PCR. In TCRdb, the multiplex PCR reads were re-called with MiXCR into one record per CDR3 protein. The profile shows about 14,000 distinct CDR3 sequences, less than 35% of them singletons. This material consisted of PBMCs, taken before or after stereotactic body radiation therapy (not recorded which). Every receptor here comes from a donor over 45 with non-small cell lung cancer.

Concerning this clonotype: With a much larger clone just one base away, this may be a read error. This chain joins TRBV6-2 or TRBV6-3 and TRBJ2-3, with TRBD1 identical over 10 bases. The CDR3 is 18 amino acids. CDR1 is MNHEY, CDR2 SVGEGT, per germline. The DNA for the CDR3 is TGTGCCAGCAGATACTATCCGGGGACAGGGGATAGCACAGATACGCAGTATTTT. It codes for CASRYYPGTGDSTDTQYF.

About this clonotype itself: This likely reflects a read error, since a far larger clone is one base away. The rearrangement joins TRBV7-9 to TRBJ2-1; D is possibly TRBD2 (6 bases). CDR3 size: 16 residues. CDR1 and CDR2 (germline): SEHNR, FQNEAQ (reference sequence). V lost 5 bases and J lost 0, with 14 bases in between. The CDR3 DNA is TGTGCCAGCAGCCAACGGGCGGGGAGCTCCTACAATGAGCAGTTCTTC. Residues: CASSQRAGSSYNEQFF. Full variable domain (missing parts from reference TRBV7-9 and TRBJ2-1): DTGVSQNPRHKITKRGQNVTFRCDPISEHNRLYWYRQTLGQGPEFLTYFQNEAQLEKSRLLSDRFSAERPKGSFSTLEIQRTEQGDSAMYLCASSQRAGSSYNEQFFGPGTRLTVL.

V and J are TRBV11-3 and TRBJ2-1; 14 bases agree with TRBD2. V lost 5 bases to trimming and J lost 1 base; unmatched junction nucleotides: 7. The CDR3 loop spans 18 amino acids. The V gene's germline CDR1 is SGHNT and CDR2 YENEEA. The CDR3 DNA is TGTGCCAGCAGCCCAGGACTAGCGGGGGGAATATCCTACAATGAGCAGTTCTTC. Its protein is CASSPGLAGGISYNEQFF.

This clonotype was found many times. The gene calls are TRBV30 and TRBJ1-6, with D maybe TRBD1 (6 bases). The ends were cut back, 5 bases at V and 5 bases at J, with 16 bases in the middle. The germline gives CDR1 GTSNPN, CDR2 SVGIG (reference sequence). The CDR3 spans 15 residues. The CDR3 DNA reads TGTGCCTGGGCGGGGGCGGGACACGATAATTCACCCCTCCACTTT. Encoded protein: CAWAGAGHDNSPLHF.

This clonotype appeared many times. CDR3 sequence reads: CASSQGGGGSYNEQFF. CDR3 bases: TGTGCCAGCAGCCAAGGGGGTGGCGGTTCCTACAATGAGCAGTTCTTC. This chain links TRBV4-2 with TRBJ2-1; no reliable D call. Trimming cost V 1 base and J 1 base, with 11 bases left between them. The length of the CDR3 is 16 residues. The germline V gene encodes CDR1 LGHNA and CDR2 YNFKEQ.

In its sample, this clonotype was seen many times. Written as DNA, the CDR3 is TGTGCCAGTATGAGCGGGGGGTCCGCTTTCCAAGAGACCCAGTACTTC. Protein: CASMSGGSAFQETQYF. The J gene is TRBJ2-5, the V gene TRBV19; the match to TRBD2 covers 9 bases. V lost 7 bases, J lost 1 base, and 10 bases stayed unmatched. The CDR3 spans 16 residues. Germline CDR1 is LNHDA and CDR2 is SQIVND (reference sequence).

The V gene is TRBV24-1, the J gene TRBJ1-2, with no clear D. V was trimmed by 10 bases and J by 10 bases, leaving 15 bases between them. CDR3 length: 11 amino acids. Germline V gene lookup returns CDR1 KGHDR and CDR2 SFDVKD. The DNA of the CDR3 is TGTGCCACATCCGGGCCAGCTGTCTACACCTTC. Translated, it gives CATSGPAVYTF.

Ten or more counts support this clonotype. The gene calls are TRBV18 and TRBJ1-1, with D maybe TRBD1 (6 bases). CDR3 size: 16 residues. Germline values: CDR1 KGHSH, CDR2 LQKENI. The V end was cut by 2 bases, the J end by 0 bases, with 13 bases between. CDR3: CASSPGGAGLNTEAFF. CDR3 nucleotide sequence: TGTGCCAGCTCACCAGGGGGCGCGGGTTTGAACACTGAAGCTTTCTTT.

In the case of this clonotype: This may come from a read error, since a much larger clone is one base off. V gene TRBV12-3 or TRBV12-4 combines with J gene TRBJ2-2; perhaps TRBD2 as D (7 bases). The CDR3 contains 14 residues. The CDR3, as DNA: TGTGCTGGAGGGGGAGGGACGTACACCGGGGAGCTGTTTTTT. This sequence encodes CAGGGGTYTGELFF.

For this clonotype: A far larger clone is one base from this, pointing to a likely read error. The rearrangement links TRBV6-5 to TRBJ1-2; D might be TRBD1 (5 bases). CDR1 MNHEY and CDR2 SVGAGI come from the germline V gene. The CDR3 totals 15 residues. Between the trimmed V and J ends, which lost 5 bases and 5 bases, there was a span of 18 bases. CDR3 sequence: CASSAGTVIKYGYTF. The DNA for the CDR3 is TGTGCCAGCAGTGCCGGGACCGTCATAAAGTATGGCTACACCTTC.

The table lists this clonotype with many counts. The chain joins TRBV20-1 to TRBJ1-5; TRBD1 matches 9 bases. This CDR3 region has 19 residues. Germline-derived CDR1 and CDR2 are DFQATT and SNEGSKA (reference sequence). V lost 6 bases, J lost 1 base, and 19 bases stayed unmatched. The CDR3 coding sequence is TGCAGTGCCCAATCGAAGTCGGGACAGGGAGGGTTGAGCAATCAGCCCCAGCATTTT. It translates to CSAQSKSGQGGLSNQPQHF.

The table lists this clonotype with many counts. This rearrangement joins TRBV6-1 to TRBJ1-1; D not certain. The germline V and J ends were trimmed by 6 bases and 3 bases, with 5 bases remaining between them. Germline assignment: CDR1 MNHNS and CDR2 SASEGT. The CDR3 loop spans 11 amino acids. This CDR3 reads CASRGYTEAFF. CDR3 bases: TGTGCCAGCAGGGGTTACACTGAAGCTTTCTTT.

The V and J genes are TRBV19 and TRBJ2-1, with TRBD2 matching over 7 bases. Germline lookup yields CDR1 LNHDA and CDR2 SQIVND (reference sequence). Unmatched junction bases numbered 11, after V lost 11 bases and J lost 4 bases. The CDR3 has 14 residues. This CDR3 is CAFTGGWGYNEQFF. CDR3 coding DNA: TGTGCCTTCACCGGGGGGTGGGGATACAATGAGCAGTTCTTC.

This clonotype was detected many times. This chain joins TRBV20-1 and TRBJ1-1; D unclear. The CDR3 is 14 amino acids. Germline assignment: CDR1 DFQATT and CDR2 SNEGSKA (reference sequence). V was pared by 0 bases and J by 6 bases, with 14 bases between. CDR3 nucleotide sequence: TGCAGTGCTAGAGATATACTACGAACGGCTGAAGCTTTCTTT. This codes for CSARDILRTAEAFF.

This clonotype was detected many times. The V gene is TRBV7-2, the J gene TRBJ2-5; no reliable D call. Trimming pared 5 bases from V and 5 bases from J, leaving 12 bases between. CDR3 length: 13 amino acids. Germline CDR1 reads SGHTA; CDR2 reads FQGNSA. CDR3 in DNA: TGTGCCAGCAGCCTCCCACGCGTTGAGACCCAGTACTTC. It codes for CASSLPRVETQYF.

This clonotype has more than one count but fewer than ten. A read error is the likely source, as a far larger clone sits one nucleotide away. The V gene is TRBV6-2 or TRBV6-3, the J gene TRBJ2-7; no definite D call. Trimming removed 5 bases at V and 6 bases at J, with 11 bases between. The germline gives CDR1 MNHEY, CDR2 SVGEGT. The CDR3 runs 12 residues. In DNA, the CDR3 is TGTGCCAGCAGTGAATCGCTCGTCGAGCAGTACTTC. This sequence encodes CASSESLVEQYF.

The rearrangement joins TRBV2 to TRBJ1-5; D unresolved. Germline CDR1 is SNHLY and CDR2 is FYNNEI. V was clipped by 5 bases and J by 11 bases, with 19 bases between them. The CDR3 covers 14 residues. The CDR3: CASSRSQNNKTQHF. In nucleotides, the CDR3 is TGTGCCAGCAGTCGGTCCCAGAATAATAAGACCCAGCATTTT.

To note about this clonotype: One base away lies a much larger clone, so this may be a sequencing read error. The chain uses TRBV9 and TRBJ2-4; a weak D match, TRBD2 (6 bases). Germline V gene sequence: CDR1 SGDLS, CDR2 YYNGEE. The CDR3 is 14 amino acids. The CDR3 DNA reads TGTGCCAGCAGCGCCGATGGAGGGAGTGACATTCGGTACTTC. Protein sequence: CASSADGGSDIRYF.

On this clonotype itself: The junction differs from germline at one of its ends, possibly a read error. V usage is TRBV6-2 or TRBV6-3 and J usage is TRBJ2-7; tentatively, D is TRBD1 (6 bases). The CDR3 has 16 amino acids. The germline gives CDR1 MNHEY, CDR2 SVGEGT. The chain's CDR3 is CASIYLRRTAPGEQYF. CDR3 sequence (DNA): TGTGCCAGCATTTACCTCCGACGGACAGCCCCTGGTGAGCAGTACTTC.

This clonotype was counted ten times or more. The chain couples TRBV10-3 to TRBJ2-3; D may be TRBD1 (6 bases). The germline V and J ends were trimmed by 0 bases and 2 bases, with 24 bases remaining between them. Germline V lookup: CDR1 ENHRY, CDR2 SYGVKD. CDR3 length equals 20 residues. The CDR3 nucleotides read TGTGCCATCAGTGAGTCATTCAGGACAAGGGGGATCGGTAACACAGATACGCAGTATTTT. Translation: CAISESFRTRGIGNTDTQYF.